A selection of T cell receptor beta chains follows, all from one sample in a study of T cells in localized non-small cell lung cancer. Clones were sequenced by immunoSEQ multiplex PCR, and TCRdb holds only the in-frame ones, with some missing. The sample shows 20,000 to 25,000 clones, 88% of them seen only once. The specimen comprised PBMCs, sampled before any cancer treatment. These receptors were taken from a man between 40 and 70 years old with stage II squamous cell lung carcinoma. Each CDR3 is given with its conserved first and last residue. The D gene is left open where the match is weak.

d_gene	v_gene	j_gene	CDR3aa	CDR3nt
.	TRBV7-9	TRBJ2-1	CASRDSSSYNEQFF	TGTGCCAGCCGAGACTCAAGCTCCTACAATGAGCAGTTCTTC
TRBD1	TRBV9	TRBJ1-1	CASSANRGSGFTEAFF	TGTGCCAGCAGCGCCAACAGGGGGTCCGGGTTCACTGAAGCTTTCTTT
TRBD2	TRBV7-3	TRBJ2-4	CASSLIGRGGKNIQYF	TGTGCCAGCAGCTTAATTGGGAGGGGTGGCAAAAACATTCAGTACTTC
.	TRBV7-6	TRBJ2-3	CASSLRAQGGRTDTQYF	TGTGCCAGCAGCTTAAGGGCACAGGGAGGGCGCACAGATACGCAGTATTTT
.	TRBV5-6	TRBJ2-2	CASRGAGELFF	TGTGCCAGCAGAGGGGCCGGGGAGCTGTTTTTT
.	TRBV5-1	TRBJ2-7	CASSLGVGQSYEQYF	TGCGCCAGCAGCTTGGGGGTAGGACAGTCCTACGAGCAGTACTTC
.	TRBV6-6	TRBJ2-3	CASTRAGDTQYF	TGTGCCAGCACCCGTGCGGGAGATACGCAGTATTTT
TRBD1	TRBV2	TRBJ1-5	CASSELRDRGQHF	TGTGCCAGCAGTGAATTGCGGGACAGAGGACAGCATTTT
.	TRBV29-1	TRBJ1-1	CSVEDGEGPHQAFF	TGCAGCGTTGAAGATGGGGAGGGGCCCCATCAAGCTTTCTTT
.	TRBV7-6	TRBJ1-4	CASSLGRASNEKLFF	TGTGCCAGCAGCTTAGGCCGGGCCTCAAATGAAAAACTGTTTTTT